Below, 16 T cell receptor beta chains from the same sample are listed, as sequenced in a study of CD8 T cells in ankylosing spondylitis. Findings of the study overall: Apparently characteristic of ankylosing spondylitis blood was a TCR beta motif (roughly eight highly homologous variants).

TCRdb reanalysed the 5' RACE reads using MiXCR and keeps one entry per CDR3 protein. The sample has around 390,000 distinct CDR3 sequences, about 20% seen once; the top ten hold roughly 16%. Their antigens remain unidentified. Material for sequencing was blood, either unsorted or a sorted T cell fraction (not recorded which). These receptors all come from a male donor with ankylosing spondylitis.

This rearrangement joins TRBV6-1 to TRBJ1-1; 7 bases fit TRBD1. Looked up from germline, CDR1 is MNHNS and CDR2 is SASEGT. The ends lost 5 bases at V and 3 bases at J; junction bases unmatched: 3. The CDR3 totals 13 residues. CDR3 nucleotide sequence: TGTGCCAGCAGTCATGACAGGGACACTGAAGCTTTCTTT. Protein sequence: CASSHDRDTEAFF.

This clonotype came up a few times. This chain uses TRBV5-1 with TRBJ2-1; no firm D call. The CDR3 loop spans 11 amino acids. The germline CDR1 and CDR2 sequences are SGHRS and YFSETQ. V lost 4 bases, J lost 9 bases, and 8 bases lay in between. CDR3 DNA: TGCGCCAGCAGCCCGCCAGGTGAGCAGTTCTTC. Translated: CASSPPGEQFF. Drawing the rest from reference TRBV5-1 and TRBJ2-1, the complete variable domain is KAGVTQTPRYLIKTRGQQVTLSCSPISGHRSVSWYQQTPGQGLQFLFEYFSETQRNKGNFPGRFSGRQFSNSRSEMNVSTLELGDSALYLCASSPPGEQFFGPGTRLTVL.

This clonotype was seen only a few times. V is TRBV4-1 and J is TRBJ2-3; 11 bases are shared with TRBD2. CDR3 length: 18 residues. The germline gives CDR1 MGHRA, CDR2 YSYEKL. V lost 1 base, J lost 5 bases, and 11 bases stayed unmatched. CDR3 bases: TGCGCCAGCAGCCAAGCCCTAAGTGTACTAGCGGGAGAAGATACGCAGTATTTT. This gives the protein CASSQALSVLAGEDTQYF.

This clonotype was seen a single time. The CDR3 spells CASSRLSPGLHGYTF. As DNA, the CDR3 is TGTGCCAGCAGCCGATTAAGCCCGGGCTTACATGGCTACACCTTC. The chain links TRBV7-9 to TRBJ1-2; D remains unclear. This CDR3 is built from 15 residues. Germline V gene sequence: CDR1 SEHNR, CDR2 FQNEAQ (reference sequence). The V end was cut by 5 bases, the J end by 6 bases, with 19 bases between.

This chain joins TRBV7-3 and TRBJ2-1; TRBD1 is a possible D gene (5 bases). Trimming pared 7 bases from V and 8 bases from J, leaving 21 bases between. The CDR3 totals 15 residues. In germline, CDR1 is SGHTA, CDR2 FQGTGA. The chain's CDR3 is CASKPAPGPLHEQFF. Here the CDR3 DNA reads TGTGCCAGCAAACCGGCCCCAGGGCCTCTTCATGAGCAGTTCTTC. Full variable domain (outside the CDR3, taken from reference TRBV7-3 and TRBJ2-1): GAGVSQTPSNKVTEKGKYVELRCDPISGHTALYWYRQSLGQGPEFLIYFQGTGAADDSGLPNDRFFAVRPEGSVSTLKIQRTERGDSAVYLCASKPAPGPLHEQFFGPGTRLTVL.

DNA of the CDR3: TGCGCCAGCAGCTTGGCGGAGACCACCTACAATGAGCAGTTCTTC. Amino acids: CASSLAETTYNEQFF. The genes are TRBV5-1 and TRBJ2-1; no reliable D call. Germline V gene sequence: CDR1 SGHRS, CDR2 YFSETQ. V lost 0 bases to trimming and J lost 2 bases, with 9 bases between them. This CDR3 is 15 amino acids long.

This clonotype was observed a few times. This sequence joins TRBV29-1 and TRBJ2-5; perhaps TRBD1 as D (5 bases). Trimming removed 6 bases at V and 4 bases at J, with 15 bases between. Germline lookup yields CDR1 SQVTM and CDR2 ANQGSEA. CDR3 length: 13 residues. For the CDR3, the DNA is TGCAGCGTGGACACTAACCTCCGAGAGACCCAGTACTTC. It specifies CSVDTNLRETQYF.

This sequence joins TRBV30 and TRBJ2-2; D is uncertain. Germline CDR1 reads GTSNPN; CDR2 reads SVGIG (reference sequence). The CDR3 totals 14 residues. The ends were cut back, 4 bases at V and 6 bases at J, with 15 bases in the middle. CDR3 protein: CAWTRPGSPGELFF. The CDR3 region has the DNA TGTGCCTGGACCCGACCTGGAAGCCCCGGGGAGCTGTTTTTT. Variable domain in full (rest from reference TRBV30 and TRBJ2-2): SQTIHQWPATLVQPVGSPLSLECTVEGTSNPNLYWYRQAAGRGLQLLFYSVGIGQISSEVPQNLSASRPQDRQFILSSKKLLLSDSGFYLCAWTRPGSPGELFFGEGSRLTVL.

This clonotype occurred a few times. The rearrangement joins TRBV28 to TRBJ1-5; 9 nucleotides match TRBD1. The CDR3 is 19 residues long. Germline V gene lookup returns CDR1 MDHEN and CDR2 SYDVKM. V shed 2 bases, J shed 4 bases, and the junction held 15 bases outside the gene matches. The DNA of the CDR3 is TGTGCCAGCAGTTTACCACACAAACTGACAGGGGGTCTGAATCAGCCCCAGCATTTT. It is translated as CASSLPHKLTGGLNQPQHF.

The rearrangement uses TRBV6-4 and TRBJ1-5; 9 bases agree with TRBD1. Germline V gene data show CDR1 as MRHNA and CDR2 as SNTAGT. J was trimmed by 3 bases and V by 6 bases; bases with no gene match: 6. This CDR3 contains 15 residues. CDR3 coding DNA: TGTGCCAGCAGCATCACAGGGGGCGACAATCAGCCCCAGCATTTT. Amino acid sequence: CASSITGGDNQPQHF.

This clonotype was recorded a few times. The CDR3 here is CASRPFSGRSSYEQYF. DNA of the CDR3: TGCGCCAGCAGGCCCTTTAGCGGGAGGAGCTCCTACGAGCAGTACTTC. The chain employs TRBV10-2 and TRBJ2-7, with 10 bases matching TRBD2. Germline V gives CDR1 WSHSY, CDR2 SAAADI. V shed 6 bases, J shed 0 bases, and the junction held 8 bases outside the gene matches. CDR3 length equals 16 residues.

V gene TRBV20-1 combines with J gene TRBJ1-1, with no clear D. CDR1 DFQATT and CDR2 SNEGSKA come from the germline V gene (reference sequence). With 0 bases removed from V and 0 bases from J, the gap between germline ends came to 11 bases. The CDR3 consists of 15 residues. The CDR3 spells CSARDYARMNTEAFF. The CDR3 coding sequence is TGCAGTGCTAGAGATTATGCCAGAATGAACACTGAAGCTTTCTTT.

The chain carries TRBV11-1 and TRBJ2-1, with D perhaps TRBD1 or TRBD2 (5 bases each). V lost 5 bases and J 11 bases, leaving 13 bases between the germline ends. This CDR3 contains 12 residues. Looked up from germline, CDR1 is SGHAT and CDR2 is FQDESV (reference sequence). The CDR3 nucleotides read TGTGCCAGCAGCCCCGCTGAGGGGAAGCAGTTCTTC. This codes for CASSPAEGKQFF.

This chain uses TRBV7-3 with TRBJ2-7, with a tentative D call TRBD1 (5 bases). This CDR3 spans 14 amino acids. Looked up from germline, CDR1 is SGHTA and CDR2 is FQGTGA. V lost 2 bases and J 5 bases, leaving 13 bases between the germline ends. CDR3 protein: CASSLVSGSDEQYF. The DNA of the CDR3 is TGTGCCAGCAGCTTAGTTTCAGGGTCGGACGAGCAGTACTTC.

Only a few counts were recorded for this clonotype. The chain couples TRBV29-1 to TRBJ2-7; D is perhaps TRBD1 or TRBD2 (5 bases each). With 4 bases removed from V and 3 bases from J, the gap between germline ends came to 16 bases. This CDR3 has 14 residues. CDR1 is SQVTM and CDR2 is ANQGSEA in the germline V gene. The CDR3 nucleotides are TGCAGCGTTGGGGGAGACAGTTCGTTCTACGAGCAGTACTTC. It encodes CSVGGDSSFYEQYF.

The chain carries TRBV19 and TRBJ2-2; 8 bases agree with TRBD1. Germline V gene lookup returns CDR1 LNHDA and CDR2 SQIVND (reference sequence). This CDR3 is built from 13 residues. Trimming at V came to 8 bases and at J to 5 bases, leaving 4 bases not matched to a gene. The CDR3 protein is CASGQGRTGELFF. The CDR3 DNA sequence: TGTGCCAGTGGACAGGGAAGGACCGGGGAGCTGTTTTTT.